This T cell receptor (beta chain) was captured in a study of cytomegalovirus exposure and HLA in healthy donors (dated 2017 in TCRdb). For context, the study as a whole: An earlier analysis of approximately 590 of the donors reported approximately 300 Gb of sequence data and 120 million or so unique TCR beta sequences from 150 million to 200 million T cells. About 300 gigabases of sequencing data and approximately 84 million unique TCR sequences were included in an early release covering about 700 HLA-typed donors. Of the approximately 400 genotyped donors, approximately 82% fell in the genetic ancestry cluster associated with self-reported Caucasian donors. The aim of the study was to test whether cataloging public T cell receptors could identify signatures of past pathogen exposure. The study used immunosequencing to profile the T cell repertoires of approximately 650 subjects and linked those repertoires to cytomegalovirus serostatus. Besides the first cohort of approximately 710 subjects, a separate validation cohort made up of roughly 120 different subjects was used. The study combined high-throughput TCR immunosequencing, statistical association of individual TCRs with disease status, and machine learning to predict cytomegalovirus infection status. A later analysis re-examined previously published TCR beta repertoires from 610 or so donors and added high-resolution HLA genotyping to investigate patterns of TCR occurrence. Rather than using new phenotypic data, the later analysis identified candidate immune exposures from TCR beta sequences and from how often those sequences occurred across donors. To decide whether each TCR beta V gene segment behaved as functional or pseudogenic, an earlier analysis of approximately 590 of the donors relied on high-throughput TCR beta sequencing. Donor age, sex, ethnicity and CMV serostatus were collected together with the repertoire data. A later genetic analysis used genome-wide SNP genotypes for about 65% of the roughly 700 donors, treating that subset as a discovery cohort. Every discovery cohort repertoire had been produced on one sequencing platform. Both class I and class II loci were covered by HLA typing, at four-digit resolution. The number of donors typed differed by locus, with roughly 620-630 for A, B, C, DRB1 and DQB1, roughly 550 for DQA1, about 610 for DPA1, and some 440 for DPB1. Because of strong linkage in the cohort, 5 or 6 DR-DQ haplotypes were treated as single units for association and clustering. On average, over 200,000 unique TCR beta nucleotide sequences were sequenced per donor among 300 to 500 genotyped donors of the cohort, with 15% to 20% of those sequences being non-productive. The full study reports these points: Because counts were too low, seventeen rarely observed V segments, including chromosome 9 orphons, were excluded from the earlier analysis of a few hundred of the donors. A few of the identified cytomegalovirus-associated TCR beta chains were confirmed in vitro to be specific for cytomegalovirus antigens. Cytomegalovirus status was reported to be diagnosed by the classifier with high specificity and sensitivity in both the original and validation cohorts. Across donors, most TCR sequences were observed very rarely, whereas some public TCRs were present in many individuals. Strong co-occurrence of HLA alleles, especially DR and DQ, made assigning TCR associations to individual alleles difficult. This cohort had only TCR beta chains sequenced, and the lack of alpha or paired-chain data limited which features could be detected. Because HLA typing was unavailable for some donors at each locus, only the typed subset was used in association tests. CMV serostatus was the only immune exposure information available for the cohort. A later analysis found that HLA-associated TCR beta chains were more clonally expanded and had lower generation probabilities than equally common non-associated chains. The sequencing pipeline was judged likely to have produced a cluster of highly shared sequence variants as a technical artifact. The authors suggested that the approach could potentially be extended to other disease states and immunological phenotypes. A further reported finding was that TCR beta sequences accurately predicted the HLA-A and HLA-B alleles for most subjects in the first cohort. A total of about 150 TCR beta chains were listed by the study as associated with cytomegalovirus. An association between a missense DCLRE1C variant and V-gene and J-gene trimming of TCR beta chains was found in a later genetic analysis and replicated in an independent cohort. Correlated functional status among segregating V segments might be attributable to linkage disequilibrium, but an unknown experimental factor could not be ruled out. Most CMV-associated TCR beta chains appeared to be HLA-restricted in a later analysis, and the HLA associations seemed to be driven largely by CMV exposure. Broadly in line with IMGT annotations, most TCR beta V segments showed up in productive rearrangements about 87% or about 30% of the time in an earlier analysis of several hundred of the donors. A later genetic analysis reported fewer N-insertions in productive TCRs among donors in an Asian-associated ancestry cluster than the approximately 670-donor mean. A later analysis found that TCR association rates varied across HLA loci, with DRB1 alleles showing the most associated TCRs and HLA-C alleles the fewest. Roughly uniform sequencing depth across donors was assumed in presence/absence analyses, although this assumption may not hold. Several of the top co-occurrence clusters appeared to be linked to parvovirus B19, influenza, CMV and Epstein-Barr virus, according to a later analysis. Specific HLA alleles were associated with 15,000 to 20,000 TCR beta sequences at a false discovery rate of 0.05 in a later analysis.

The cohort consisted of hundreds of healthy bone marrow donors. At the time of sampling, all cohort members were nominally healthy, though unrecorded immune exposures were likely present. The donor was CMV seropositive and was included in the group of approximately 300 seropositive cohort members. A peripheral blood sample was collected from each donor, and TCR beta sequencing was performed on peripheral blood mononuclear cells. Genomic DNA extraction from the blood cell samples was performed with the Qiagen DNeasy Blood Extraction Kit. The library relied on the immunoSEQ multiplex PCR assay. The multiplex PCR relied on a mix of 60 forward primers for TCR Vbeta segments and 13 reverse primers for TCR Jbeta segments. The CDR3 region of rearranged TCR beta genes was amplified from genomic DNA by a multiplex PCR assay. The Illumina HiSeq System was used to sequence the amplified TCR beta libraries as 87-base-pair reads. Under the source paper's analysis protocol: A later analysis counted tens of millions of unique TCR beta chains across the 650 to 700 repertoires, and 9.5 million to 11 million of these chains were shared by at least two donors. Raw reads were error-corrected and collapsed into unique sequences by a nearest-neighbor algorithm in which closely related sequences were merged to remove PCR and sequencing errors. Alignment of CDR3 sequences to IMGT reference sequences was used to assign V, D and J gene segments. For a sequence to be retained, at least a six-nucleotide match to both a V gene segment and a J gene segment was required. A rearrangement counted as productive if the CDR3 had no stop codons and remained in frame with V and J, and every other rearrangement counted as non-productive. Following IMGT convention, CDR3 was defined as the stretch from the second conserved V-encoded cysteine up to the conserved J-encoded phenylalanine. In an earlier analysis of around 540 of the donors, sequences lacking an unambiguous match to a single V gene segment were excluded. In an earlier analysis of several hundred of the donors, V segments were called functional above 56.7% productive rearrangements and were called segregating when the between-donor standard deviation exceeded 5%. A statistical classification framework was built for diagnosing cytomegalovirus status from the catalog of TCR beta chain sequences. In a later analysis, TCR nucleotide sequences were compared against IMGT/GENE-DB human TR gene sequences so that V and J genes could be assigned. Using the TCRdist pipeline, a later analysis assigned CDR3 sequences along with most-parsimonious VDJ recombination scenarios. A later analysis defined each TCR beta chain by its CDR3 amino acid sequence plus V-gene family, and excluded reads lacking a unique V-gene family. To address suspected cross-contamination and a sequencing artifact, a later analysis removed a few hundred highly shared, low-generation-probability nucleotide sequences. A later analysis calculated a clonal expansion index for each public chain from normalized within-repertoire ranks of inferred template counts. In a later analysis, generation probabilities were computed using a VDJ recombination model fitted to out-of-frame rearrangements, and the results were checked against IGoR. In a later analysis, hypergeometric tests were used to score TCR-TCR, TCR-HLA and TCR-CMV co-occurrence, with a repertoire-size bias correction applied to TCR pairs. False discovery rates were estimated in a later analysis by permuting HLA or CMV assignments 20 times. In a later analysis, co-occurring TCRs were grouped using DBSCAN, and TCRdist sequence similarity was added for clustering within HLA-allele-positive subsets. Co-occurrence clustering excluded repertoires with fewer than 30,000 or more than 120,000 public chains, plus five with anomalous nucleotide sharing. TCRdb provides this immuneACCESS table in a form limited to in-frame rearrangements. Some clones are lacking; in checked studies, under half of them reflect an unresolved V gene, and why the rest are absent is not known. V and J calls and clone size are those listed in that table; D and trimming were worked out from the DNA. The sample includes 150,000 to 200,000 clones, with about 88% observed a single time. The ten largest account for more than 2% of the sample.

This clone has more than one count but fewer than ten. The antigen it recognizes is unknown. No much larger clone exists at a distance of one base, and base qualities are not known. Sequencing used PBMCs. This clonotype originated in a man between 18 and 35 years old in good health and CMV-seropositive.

The DNA sequence is given as TGCGCCAGTTTTGGCGGGTATACGCAGTATTTT. Translated, this is CASFGGYTQYF. This chain is built from TRBV10-1 and TRBJ2-3; tentative D gene TRBD2, with 5 bases matching. The germline V gene (reference sequence) yields WNHNN for CDR1 and SYGVQD for CDR2. The CDR3 has 11 amino acids, counting the end cysteine and phenylalanine. Of the read, only the CDR3 DNA is kept; its 33 bases are in frame from base 1. V is clipped by 9 bases and J by 7 bases, and the sequence between their germline boundaries is 11 bases long.